Listed below are T cell receptor beta chains from one sample, sequenced in a study of OX40 agonist ivuxolimab in advanced cancers. Repertoires were generated with immunoSEQ multiplex PCR, while TCRdb's copy carries only in-frame clones and drops some. The repertoire holds approximately 99,000 clones, with approximately 87% as singletons. Sequencing used CD4+ or CD8+ T cells sorted from blood, obtained in a trial of the OX40 agonist ivuxolimab. Every receptor here comes from an adult with an advanced solid tumor such as melanoma, head and neck, liver or kidney cancer. Each CDR3 is given with its conserved first and last residue. A D gene is named only where the DNA matches it firmly. For some rows the clone size is stated as once, few or many, or as a class when expanded; others skip it.

V gene	clone size	J gene	D gene	CDR3 DNA	CDR3 protein
TRBV11-3	once	TRBJ2-2	NA	TGTGCCAGCAGCTTAGGGGGGACTCCTTACACCGGGGAGCTGTTTTTT	CASSLGGTPYTGELFF
TRBV29-1	NA	TRBJ2-7	TRBD1	TGCAGCGTTCATCGGGACAGGGTTGATTCCGAGCAGTACTTC	CSVHRDRVDSEQYF
TRBV25-1	NA	TRBJ2-1	NA	TGTGCCAGCAGATCTAACAATGAGCAGTTCTTC	CASRSNNEQFF
TRBV13	NA	TRBJ2-3	NA	TGTGCCAGCAGCCCAAGGGGAGCAGATACGCAGTATTTT	CASSPRGADTQYF
TRBV5-1	NA	TRBJ1-4	TRBD1	TGCGCCAGCAGCCACGGACAGGGGCCCGAAAAACTGTTTTTT	CASSHGQGPEKLFF
TRBV18	NA	TRBJ1-3	NA	TGTGCCAGCTCACCATTTGACCAACTCAAAAACACCATATATTTT	CASSPFDQLKNTIYF
TRBV10-3	few	TRBJ2-2	TRBD1	TGTGCCATCAGACGTGGACAGGGCAACGGGGAGCTGTTTTTT	CAIRRGQGNGELFF
TRBV19	NA	TRBJ2-1	NA	TGTGCCAGTAGTGACCAGGGGTGGGACAATGAGCAGTTCTTC	CASSDQGWDNEQFF
TRBV7-9	NA	TRBJ2-7	NA	TGTGCCAGCAGCTCATTAGTAGAGCAGTACTTC	CASSSLVEQYF
TRBV27	once	TRBJ1-5	NA	TGTGCCAGCAGTCACAGGGAGGGACAGCCCCAGCATTTT	CASSHREGQPQHF
TRBV21-1	once	TRBJ1-2	NA	TGTGCCAGCAACATCACGGGCAGGGGAACTACTGGCTACACCTTC	CASNITGRGTTGYTF
TRBV7-6	NA	TRBJ2-3	TRBD2	TGTGCCAGCAGCTTACGGACTAGCGGCGCCACAGATACGCAGTATTTT	CASSLRTSGATDTQYF
TRBV19	NA	TRBJ1-3	NA	TGTGCCAGTAGTATAAAGATCCGCTCTGGAAACACCATATATTTT	CASSIKIRSGNTIYF
TRBV5-1	NA	TRBJ2-1	NA	TGCGCCAGCAGCTTGGAGGGTCCCCGGGGGCACAATGAGCAGTTCTTC	CASSLEGPRGHNEQFF
TRBV6-5	NA	TRBJ1-4	TRBD1	TGTGCCAGCAGTCCCGGACAGGCTACTAATGAAAAACTGTTTTTT	CASSPGQATNEKLFF
TRBV19	NA	TRBJ2-7	NA	TGTGCCAGTAGTATACAGGTGGCGTCCTACGAGCAGTACTTC	CASSIQVASYEQYF
TRBV11-2	NA	TRBJ2-7	NA	TGTGCCAGCAGCCCAAGCCGCGGTTCCTACGAGCAGTACTTC	CASSPSRGSYEQYF
TRBV12-1	NA	TRBJ1-2	NA	TGTGCCAGCAGCTCGGGACACCGAGACTATGGCTACACCTTC	CASSSGHRDYGYTF
TRBV7-9	NA	TRBJ1-2	TRBD1	TGTGCCAGCAGCTCGGGACAGGGGGCACTTTATGGCTACACCTTC	CASSSGQGALYGYTF
TRBV5-5	NA	TRBJ2-5	TRBD2	TGTGCCAGCAGCCTCGGACTAGCGGGAGGGCAGGAGACCCAGTACTTC	CASSLGLAGGQETQYF